This T cell receptor beta chain originates from a study of monozygotic twins with cystic fibrosis. The study, taken as a whole, reports: J usage was most co-twin-similar in 8 of 16 pairs, V in 13.

Sequencing was performed with immunoSEQ multiplex PCR; in TCRdb, only in-frame clones are kept and a portion is missing. The repertoire holds some 19,000 clones, with 95% to 98% as singletons. Looked up from germline, CDR1 is LGHNA and CDR2 is YSLEER. The CDR3 is 14 amino acids. Trimming took 3 bases from V and 6 from J; bases not matched to a gene: 4. Regarding this clone: Its matching antigen is unknown.

The V and J genes are TRBV4-3 and TRBJ2-7; the match to TRBD1 covers 11 bases. The sample was blood. This clonotype was sampled from a woman aged 30 to 39 with cystic fibrosis. The CDR3 reads CASSHGQGASEQYF. CDR3 sequence (DNA): TGCGCCAGCAGCCATGGACAGGGGGCAAGCGAGCAGTACTTC.